Following are 5 T cell receptor beta chains from one sample sequenced in a study of T cell repertoires in cytomegalovirus infection. TCRdb re-called the reads through MiXCR, storing one row per CDR3 protein. The sample records fewer than 550,000 distinct CDR3 sequences, about 11% being singletons. The sample consisted of PBMCs. Source of these receptors: a human donor in good health (CMV status not recorded). Some clones in this sample may be carry-over from other donors' samples.

There are many counts of this clonotype. The chain employs TRBV11-2 and TRBJ1-2, with D tentatively TRBD1 (5 bases). This CDR3 has 14 residues. Trimming stripped 1 base from V and 8 bases from J, with 14 bases between. Germline lookup yields CDR1 SGHAT and CDR2 FQNNGV. CDR3 region: CASSLVDSAGGYTF. In nucleotides, the CDR3 is TGTGCCAGCAGCTTAGTTGACAGTGCGGGCGGCTACACCTTC.

There are many counts of this clonotype. V gene TRBV28 combines with J gene TRBJ2-3, with TRBD2 identical over 7 bases. The CDR3 spans 18 residues. Unmatched junction bases numbered 12, after V lost 3 bases and J lost 0 bases. CDR1 is MDHEN, CDR2 SYDVKM, per germline. CDR3 sequence reads: CASSLPSHRGVSTDTQYF. The CDR3 region has the DNA TGTGCCAGCAGTTTGCCATCCCACCGGGGGGTAAGCACAGATACGCAGTATTTT.

In its sample, this clonotype was seen many times. The rearrangement links TRBV29-1 to TRBJ2-1, with 7 bases that match TRBD2. The ends lost 4 bases at V and 8 bases at J; junction bases unmatched: 8. Germline V gene lookup returns CDR1 SQVTM and CDR2 ANQGSEA. The CDR3 extends over 13 amino acids. The CDR3 DNA follows: TGCAGCGTTGGGTGGACTAGTTCCGATGAGCAGTTCTTC. Translated, it gives CSVGWTSSDEQFF.

This clonotype was counted at least ten times. The J gene is TRBJ2-2, the V gene TRBV15; TRBD1 aligns across 7 bases. Germline-derived CDR1 and CDR2 are LNHNV and YYDKDF (reference sequence). J gave up 4 bases and V 3 bases, and 8 bases lay outside the gene matches. The CDR3 is 16 residues long. In DNA, the CDR3 is TGTGCCACCAGCAGCAGTGCCAGGGGGACCACCGGGGAGCTGTTTTTT. Its protein is CATSSSARGTTGELFF.

This clonotype showed up just a few times. The rearrangement uses TRBV5-1 and TRBJ2-7; weak D call: TRBD2 (6 bases). V was trimmed by 5 bases and J by 2 bases, leaving 14 bases between them. The CDR3 has 14 residues. The germline gives CDR1 SGHRS, CDR2 YFSETQ. The CDR3 DNA reads as TGCGCCAGCAGTAACTACGGGACTCCCTACGAGCAGTACTTC. It encodes CASSNYGTPYEQYF.